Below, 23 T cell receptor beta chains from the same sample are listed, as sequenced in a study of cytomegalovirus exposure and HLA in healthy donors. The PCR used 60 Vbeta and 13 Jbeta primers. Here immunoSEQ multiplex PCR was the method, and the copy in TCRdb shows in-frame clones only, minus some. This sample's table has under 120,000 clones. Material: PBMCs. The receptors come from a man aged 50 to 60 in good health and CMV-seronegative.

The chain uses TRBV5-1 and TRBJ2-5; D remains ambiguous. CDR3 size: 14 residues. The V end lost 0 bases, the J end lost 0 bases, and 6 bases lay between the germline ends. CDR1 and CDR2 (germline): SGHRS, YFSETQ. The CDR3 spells CASSLDTNQETQYF. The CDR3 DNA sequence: TGCGCCAGCAGCTTGGACACCAACCAAGAGACCCAGTACTTC. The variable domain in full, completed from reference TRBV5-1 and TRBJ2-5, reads KAGVTQTPRYLIKTRGQQVTLSCSPISGHRSVSWYQQTPGQGLQFLFEYFSETQRNKGNFPGRFSGRQFSNSRSEMNVSTLELGDSALYLCASSLDTNQETQYFGPGTRLLVL.

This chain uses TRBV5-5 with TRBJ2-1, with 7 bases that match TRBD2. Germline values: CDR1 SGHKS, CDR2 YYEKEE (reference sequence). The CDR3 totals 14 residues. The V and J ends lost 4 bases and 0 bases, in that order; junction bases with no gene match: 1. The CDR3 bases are TGTGCCAGCAGCGGGACTAACTCCTACAATGAGCAGTTCTTC. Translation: CASSGTNSYNEQFF.

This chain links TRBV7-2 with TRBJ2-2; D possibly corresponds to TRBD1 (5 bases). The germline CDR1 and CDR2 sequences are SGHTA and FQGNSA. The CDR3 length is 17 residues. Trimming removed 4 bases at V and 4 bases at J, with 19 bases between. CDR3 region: CASSSELRTRGTGELFF. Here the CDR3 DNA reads TGTGCCAGCAGCTCAGAGCTTCGGACAAGAGGCACCGGGGAGCTGTTTTTT.

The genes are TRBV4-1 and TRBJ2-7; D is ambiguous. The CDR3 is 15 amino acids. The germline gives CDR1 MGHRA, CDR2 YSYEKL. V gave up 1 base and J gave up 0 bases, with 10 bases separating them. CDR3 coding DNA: TGCGCCAGCAGCCAAGGGGCTCAGATCTCCTACGAGCAGTACTTC. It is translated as CASSQGAQISYEQYF.

CDR3 DNA: TGTGCCAGCAGCCCCCGACAGGGACACGGCTACACCTTC. Translated: CASSPRQGHGYTF. The chain combines TRBV6-1 with TRBJ1-2; 7 bases agree with TRBD1. Trimming cost V 6 bases and J 8 bases; bases outside gene matches: 9. The germline CDR1 and CDR2 sequences are MNHNS and SASEGT. The CDR3 is made up of 13 amino acids.

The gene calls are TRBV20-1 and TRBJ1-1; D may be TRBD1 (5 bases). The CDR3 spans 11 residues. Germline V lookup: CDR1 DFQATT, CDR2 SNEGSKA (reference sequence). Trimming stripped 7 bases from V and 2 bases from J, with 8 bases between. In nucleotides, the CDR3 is TGCAGTGTAGACAGAAACACTGAAGCTTTCTTT. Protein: CSVDRNTEAFF.

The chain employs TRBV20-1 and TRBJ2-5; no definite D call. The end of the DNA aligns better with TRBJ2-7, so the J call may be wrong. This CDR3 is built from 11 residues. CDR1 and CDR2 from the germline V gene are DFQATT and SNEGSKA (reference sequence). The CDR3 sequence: CSASWADEQYF. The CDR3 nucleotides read TGCAGTGCTAGTTGGGCAGACGAGCAGTACTTC.

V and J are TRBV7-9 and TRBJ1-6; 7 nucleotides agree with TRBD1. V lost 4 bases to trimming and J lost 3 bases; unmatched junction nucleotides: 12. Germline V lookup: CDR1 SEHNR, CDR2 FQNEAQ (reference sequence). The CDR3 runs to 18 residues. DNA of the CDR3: TGTGCCAGCAGCTCACCCCCGGGGCAGGGGGTCTATAATTCACCCCTCCACTTT. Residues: CASSSPPGQGVYNSPLHF.

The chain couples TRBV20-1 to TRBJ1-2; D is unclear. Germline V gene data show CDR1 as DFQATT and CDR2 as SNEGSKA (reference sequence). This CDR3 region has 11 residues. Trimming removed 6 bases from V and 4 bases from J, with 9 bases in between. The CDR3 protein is CSAPLGYGYTF. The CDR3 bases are TGCAGTGCCCCACTCGGCTATGGCTACACCTTC.

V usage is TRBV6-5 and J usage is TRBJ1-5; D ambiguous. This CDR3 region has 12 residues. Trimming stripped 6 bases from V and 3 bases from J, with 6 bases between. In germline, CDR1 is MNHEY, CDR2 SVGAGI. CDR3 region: CASRAPNQPQHF. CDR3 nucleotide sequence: TGTGCCAGCAGGGCACCCAATCAGCCCCAGCATTTT.

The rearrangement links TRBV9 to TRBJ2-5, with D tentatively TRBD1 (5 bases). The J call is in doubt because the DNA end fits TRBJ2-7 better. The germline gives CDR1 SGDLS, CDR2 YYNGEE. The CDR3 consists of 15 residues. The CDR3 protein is CASSPSPGFSYEQYF. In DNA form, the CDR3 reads TGTGCCAGCAGCCCCAGCCCAGGGTTCTCCTACGAGCAGTACTTC.

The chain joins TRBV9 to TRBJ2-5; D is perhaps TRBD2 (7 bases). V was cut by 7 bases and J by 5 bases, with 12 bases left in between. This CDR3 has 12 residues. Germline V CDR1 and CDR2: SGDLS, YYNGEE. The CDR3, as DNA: TGTGCCAGCGGGGGGGCCGGGGAGACCCAGTACTTC. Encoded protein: CASGGAGETQYF. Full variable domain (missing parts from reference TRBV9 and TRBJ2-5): DSGVTQTPKHLITATGQRVTLRCSPRSGDLSVYWYQQSLDQGLQFLIQYYNGEERAKGNILERFSAQQFPDLHSELNLSSLELGDSALYFCASGGAGETQYFGPGTRLLVL.

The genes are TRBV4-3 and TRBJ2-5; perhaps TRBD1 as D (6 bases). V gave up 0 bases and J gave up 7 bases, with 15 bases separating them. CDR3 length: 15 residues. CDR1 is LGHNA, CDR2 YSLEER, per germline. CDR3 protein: CASSQDPGAQRTQYF. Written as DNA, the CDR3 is TGCGCCAGCAGCCAAGATCCAGGGGCCCAGCGGACCCAGTACTTC.

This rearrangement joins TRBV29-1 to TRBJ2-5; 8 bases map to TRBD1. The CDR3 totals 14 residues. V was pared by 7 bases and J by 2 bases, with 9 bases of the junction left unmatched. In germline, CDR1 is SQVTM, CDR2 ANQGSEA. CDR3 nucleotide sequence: TGCAGCGCCCGGGGCGGACAGGGACAAGAGACCCAGTACTTC. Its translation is CSARGGQGQETQYF.

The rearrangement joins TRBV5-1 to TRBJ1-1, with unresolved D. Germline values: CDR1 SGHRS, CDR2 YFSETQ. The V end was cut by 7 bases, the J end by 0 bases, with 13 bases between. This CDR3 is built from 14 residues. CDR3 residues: CASAGWPLNTEAFF. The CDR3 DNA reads TGCGCCAGCGCTGGCTGGCCCCTGAACACTGAAGCTTTCTTT.

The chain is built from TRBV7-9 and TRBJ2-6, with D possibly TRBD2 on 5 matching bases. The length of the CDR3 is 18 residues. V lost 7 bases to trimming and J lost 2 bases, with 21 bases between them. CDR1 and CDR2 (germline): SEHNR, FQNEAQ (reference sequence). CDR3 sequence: CASTKLGVVVAGANVLTF. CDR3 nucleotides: TGTGCCAGCACCAAATTGGGAGTGGTCGTGGCTGGGGCCAACGTCCTGACTTTC.

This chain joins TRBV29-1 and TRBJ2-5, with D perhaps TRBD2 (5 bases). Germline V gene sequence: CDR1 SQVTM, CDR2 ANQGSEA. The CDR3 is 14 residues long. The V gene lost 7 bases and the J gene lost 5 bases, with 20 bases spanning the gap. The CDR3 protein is CSGSGVERGETQYF. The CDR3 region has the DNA TGCAGCGGGAGTGGGGTAGAAAGAGGGGAGACCCAGTACTTC.

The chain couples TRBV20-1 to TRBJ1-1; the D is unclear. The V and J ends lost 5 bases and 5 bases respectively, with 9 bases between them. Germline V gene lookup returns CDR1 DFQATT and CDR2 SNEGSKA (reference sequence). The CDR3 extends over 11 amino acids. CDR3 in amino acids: CSAFDYTEAFF. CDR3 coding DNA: TGCAGTGCTTTTGACTATACTGAAGCTTTCTTT.

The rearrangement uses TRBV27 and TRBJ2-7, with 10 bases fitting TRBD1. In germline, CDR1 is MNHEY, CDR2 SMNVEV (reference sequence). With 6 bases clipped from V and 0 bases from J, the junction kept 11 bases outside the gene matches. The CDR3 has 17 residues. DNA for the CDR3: TGTGCCAGCAGGCCGGGACAGGGGTATGGGAGCTCCTACGAGCAGTACTTC. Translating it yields CASRPGQGYGSSYEQYF.

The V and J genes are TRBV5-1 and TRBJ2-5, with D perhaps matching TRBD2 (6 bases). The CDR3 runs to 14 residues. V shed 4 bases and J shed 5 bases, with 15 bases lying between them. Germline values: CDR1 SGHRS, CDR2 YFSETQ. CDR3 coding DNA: TGCGCCAGCAGCCGAGCGGGTCCGCGTGAGACCCAGTACTTC. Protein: CASSRAGPRETQYF.

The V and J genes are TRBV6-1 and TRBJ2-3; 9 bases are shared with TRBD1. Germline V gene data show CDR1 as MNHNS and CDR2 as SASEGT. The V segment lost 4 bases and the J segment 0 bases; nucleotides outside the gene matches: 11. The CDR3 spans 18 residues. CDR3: CASSVAGTGLSSTDTQYF. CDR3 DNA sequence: TGTGCCAGCAGTGTTGCCGGGACAGGGCTATCTAGCACAGATACGCAGTATTTT.

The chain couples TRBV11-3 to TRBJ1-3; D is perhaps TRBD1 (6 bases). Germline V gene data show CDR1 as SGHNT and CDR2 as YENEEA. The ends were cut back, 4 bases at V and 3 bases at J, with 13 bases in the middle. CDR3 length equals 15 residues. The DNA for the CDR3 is TGTGCCAGCAGCTACCTACAGGGTAGTGGAAACACCATATATTTT. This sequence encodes CASSYLQGSGNTIYF.

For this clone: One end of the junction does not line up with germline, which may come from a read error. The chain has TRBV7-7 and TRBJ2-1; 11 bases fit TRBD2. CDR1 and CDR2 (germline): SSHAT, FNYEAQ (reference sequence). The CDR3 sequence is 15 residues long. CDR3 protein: CASSIIAGGNNEQFF. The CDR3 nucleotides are TGTGCTAGCAGCATTATAGCGGGGGGGAACAATGAGCAGTTCTTC.